Listed below are T cell receptor beta chains from one sample, sequenced in a study of immune cell composition in non-small cell lung cancer. Assay used: immunoSEQ multiplex PCR; TCRdb lists only in-frame clones, some missing. This repertoire shows 13,000 to 15,000 clones, around 75% found once; its top ten account for around an eighth. Sequencing was carried out using lung tumor tissue. These receptors came from a human donor with non-small cell lung cancer. Both conserved end residues are trimmed from each CDR3. The size entry is marked missing in some rows and otherwise reads once, few, many or a size class.

v_gene	abundance	j_gene	CDR3aa
TRBV5-8	NA	TRBJ1-5	ASSLRGQNQPQH
TRBV20-1	NA	TRBJ1-2	SATPPTEHT
TRBV29-1	once	TRBJ1-3	SVLRDRDISGNTIY
TRBV18	NA	TRBJ2-7	ASSLERNTYEQY
TRBV5-6	NA	TRBJ1-1	ASSHRGRGTEAF
TRBV5-1	NA	TRBJ1-2	ASSYGQGDYGYT
TRBV7-8	NA	TRBJ2-1	ASGERETYNEQF
TRBV28	once	TRBJ1-3	ATLKGAAGNTIY
TRBV19	NA	TRBJ1-6	ASSDRHRSPLH
TRBV4-2	NA	TRBJ2-7	ASSQLGGKAYEQY
TRBV5-6	NA	TRBJ2-3	ASSPNRGRTDTQY
TRBV7-6	NA	TRBJ2-2	ASSLKDSNTGELF
TRBV18	few	TRBJ1-1	ASSVGQGGTEAF
TRBV4-3	few	TRBJ2-6	ASSQDGVYFGSGANVLT
TRBV5-4	few	TRBJ2-2	ASSAALNSGELF
TRBV28	NA	TRBJ1-4	ASRSQDRGFEKLF
TRBV7-2	NA	TRBJ2-7	ASSQVRGYEQY
TRBV27	NA	TRBJ1-2	ASRRGQGVDGYT